The rows below give T cell receptor beta chains drawn from one sample of a study of blood T cell repertoires in COVID-19. Here immunoSEQ multiplex PCR was the method, and the copy in TCRdb shows in-frame clones only, minus some. The table shows roughly 100,000 clones, with roughly nine tenths occurring only once. The sample consisted of peripheral blood. These receptors all stem from a human donor in a cohort sampled during active COVID-19. Each CDR3 is given with its conserved first and last residue.

j_gene	v_gene	CDR3aa
TRBJ2-7	TRBV5-5	CASSLEQGFVYEQYF
TRBJ2-5	TRBV19	CASSAGQKETQYF
TRBJ2-3	TRBV27	CASSLNGGGSTDTQYF
TRBJ1-2	TRBV7-2	CASSSAPGTIGGYTF
TRBJ2-2	TRBV5-1	CASSSDRLDTGELFF
TRBJ2-1	TRBV9	CASSVFPQDVAGVGYNEQFF
TRBJ2-3	TRBV11-2	CASSQETTSTDTQYF
TRBJ2-2	TRBV19	CASSLTSGSFTGELFF
TRBJ1-5	TRBV28	CASSLITASNQPQHF
TRBJ2-5	TRBV6-1	CASSEALASGGGETQYF
TRBJ1-1	TRBV6-5	CASSSLWDRIDTEAFF
TRBJ1-1	TRBV15	CATSGGQGSMNTEAFF
TRBJ2-7	TRBV27	CASSLSALAGDHAYEQYF
TRBJ2-1	TRBV10-3	CAISPGLAAINEQFF
TRBJ1-2	TRBV6-1	CASSESSAALYGYTF